The next 29 T cell receptor beta chains were all read from a single sample in a study of CD8 T cells in Susac syndrome. Random hexamers were used to reverse transcribe an amount of roughly 0.5 to 1 ug RNA. TCRdb ran MiXCR on the immunoSEQ multiplex PCR reads and lists one entry per CDR3 protein. The sample consists of about 150,000 distinct CDR3 sequences, roughly 95% of them appearing once. Material for sequencing was CD4+ T cells from PBMCs. The receptors derive from a human donor in good health.

Here the CDR3 reads CASSTPGTEEKLFF. CDR3 sequence (DNA): TGTGCCAGCAGCACCCCCGGGACAGAAGAAAAACTGTTTTTT. The rearrangement joins TRBV12-3 or TRBV12-4 to TRBJ1-4; TRBD1 aligns across 7 bases. J gave up 8 bases and V 6 bases, and 9 bases lay outside the gene matches. This CDR3 is built from 14 residues.

The V gene is TRBV7-3, the J gene TRBJ2-5; no clear D gene. Germline CDR1 and CDR2: SGHTA and FQGTGA. Trimming left V 3 bases short and J 2 bases short, with 7 bases between. The CDR3 spans 13 residues. CDR3 in DNA: TGTGCCAGCAGCTTTAGCAGGCAAGAGACCCAGTACTTC. Its translation: CASSFSRQETQYF.

V gene TRBV7-2 combines with J gene TRBJ2-3; 11 positions agree with TRBD1. This CDR3 comprises 17 residues. Germline loops: CDR1 SGHTA, CDR2 FQGNSA. Losses at the gene ends were 3 bases for V and 4 bases for J; bases not matched to a gene: 9. The CDR3 nucleotides read TGTGCCAGCAGCTTCCTTTTCGGACAGGGGGCCTCAGATACGCAGTATTTT. It specifies CASSFLFGQGASDTQYF.

This chain connects TRBV4-2 to TRBJ2-5; 8 bases match TRBD1. Germline V gene lookup returns CDR1 LGHNA and CDR2 YNFKEQ. With 3 bases clipped from V and 6 bases from J, the junction kept 3 bases outside the gene matches. The CDR3 covers 13 residues. The DNA for the CDR3 is TGTGCCAGCAGCCAGGACAGGGAGAAGACCCAGTACTTC. This gives the protein CASSQDREKTQYF.

The chain couples TRBV11-1 to TRBJ1-1, with a weak D call TRBD1 (6 bases). The CDR3 runs 13 residues. Germline-derived CDR1 and CDR2 are SGHAT and FQDESV (reference sequence). Trimming took 0 bases from V and 9 from J, leaving 11 bases between them. CDR3 in DNA: TGTGCCAGCAGCTTAGCGGAGGGGACACAAGCTTTCTTT. Encoded protein: CASSLAEGTQAFF.

The chain recombines TRBV2 with TRBJ1-3; perhaps TRBD1 as D (6 bases). The length of the CDR3 is 14 residues. V lost 8 bases, J lost 4 bases, and 15 bases lay in between. In germline, CDR1 is SNHLY, CDR2 FYNNEI. DNA for the CDR3: TGTGCCAGCCAAGTTGCGAGGGGGGGAAACACCATATATTTT. Its protein product is CASQVARGGNTIYF.

The chain links TRBV25-1 to TRBJ2-2; D is unresolved. Trimming removed 1 base at V and 4 bases at J, with 7 bases between. Germline assignment: CDR1 MGHDK and CDR2 SYGVNS. This CDR3 comprises 14 residues. CDR3 coding DNA: TGTGCCAGCAGTGAATGGACCCCCACCGGGGAGCTGTTTTTT. Its protein is CASSEWTPTGELFF.

This chain joins TRBV5-4 and TRBJ1-1; D remains unclear. The germline CDR1 and CDR2 sequences are SGHNT and YYREEE (reference sequence). The CDR3 consists of 15 residues. Trimming pared 0 bases from V and 5 bases from J, leaving 14 bases between. The chain's CDR3 is CASSLARALGTEAFF. The CDR3 DNA follows: TGTGCCAGCAGCTTGGCTAGGGCACTAGGGACTGAAGCTTTCTTT. Using reference TRBV5-4 and TRBJ1-1 for the parts outside the CDR3, the full variable domain is ETGVTQSPTHLIKTRGQQVTLRCSSQSGHNTVSWYQQALGQGPQFIFQYYREEENGRGNFPPRFSGLQFPNYSSELNVNALELDDSALYLCASSLARALGTEAFFGQGTRLTVV.

J is TRBJ1-2 and V is TRBV15; perhaps TRBD1 as D (5 bases). The CDR3 has 14 residues. V was cut by 8 bases and J by 4 bases, with 17 bases left in between. Germline assignment: CDR1 LNHNV and CDR2 YYDKDF (reference sequence). Written as DNA, the CDR3 is TGTGCCACCGGGGGGGGTCTGGGGACCTATGGCTACACCTTC. Protein: CATGGGLGTYGYTF. Full variable domain (missing parts from reference TRBV15 and TRBJ1-2): DAMVIQNPRYQVTQFGKPVTLSCSQTLNHNVMYWYQQKSSQAPKLLFHYYDKDFNNEADTPDNFQSRRPNTSFCFLDIRSPGLGDTAMYLCATGGGLGTYGYTFGSGTRLTVV.

The V gene is TRBV10-3, the J gene TRBJ2-7; D tentatively fits TRBD1 or TRBD2 (7 bases each). The V end lost 6 bases, the J end lost 0 bases, and 15 bases lay between the germline ends. CDR1 and CDR2 from the germline V gene are ENHRY and SYGVKD. The CDR3 length is 15 residues. The CDR3 DNA reads as TGTGCCATCAGAGGAGACAGGGACTACTCCTACGAGCAGTACTTC. Translation gives CAIRGDRDYSYEQYF.

The chain couples TRBV27 to TRBJ1-4; weak D call: TRBD1 (5 bases). CDR1 is MNHEY and CDR2 is SMNVEV in the germline V gene (reference sequence). Trimming took 0 bases from V and 10 from J, leaving 21 bases between them. This CDR3 region has 17 residues. The CDR3 reads CASSLSGLLGEEGKLFF. The CDR3 DNA follows: TGTGCCAGCAGTTTATCAGGGTTATTAGGGGAAGAAGGAAAACTGTTTTTT.

The chain has TRBV21-1 and TRBJ2-1; the table gives TRBD1 as D, unverified against the DNA. TRBV21-1 is classified as a pseudogene. The CDR3 spans 11 residues. CDR3 sequence: CAETDPPEQFF. The CDR3 nucleotides are TGTGCTGAGACTGACCCCCCTGAGCAGTTCTTC.

This chain uses TRBV12-3 or TRBV12-4 with TRBJ1-4; 9 positions agree with TRBD1. This CDR3 comprises 14 residues. The J segment lost 7 bases and the V segment lost 11 bases, leaving 11 bases of the junction unmatched. The CDR3 region is CASGGGQGSEKLFF. CDR3 nucleotide sequence: TGTGCCTCGGGGGGGGGACAGGGAAGTGAAAAACTGTTTTTT.

V and J are TRBV19 and TRBJ1-5; D not resolved. V was clipped by 3 bases and J by 1 base, with 10 bases between them. CDR1 is LNHDA, CDR2 SQIVND, per germline (reference sequence). The CDR3 totals 15 residues. The CDR3 bases are TGTGCCAGTAGTATCGGGGATGGAAGCAATCAGCCCCAGCATTTT. Translating it yields CASSIGDGSNQPQHF.

The count of this clonotype is one. The V and J genes are TRBV20-1 and TRBJ2-3, with D perhaps matching TRBD2 (6 bases). CDR3 size: 13 residues. Germline V gene lookup returns CDR1 DFQATT and CDR2 SNEGSKA (reference sequence). The V and J ends lost 6 bases and 4 bases respectively, with 14 bases between them. CDR3 sequence (DNA): TGCAGTGCCGAAAAGGGCGGGGCAGATACGCAGTATTTT. Amino acid sequence: CSAEKGGADTQYF.

The rearrangement links TRBV3-1 to TRBJ2-7, with D perhaps matching TRBD2 (5 bases). The CDR3 length is 14 residues. With 4 bases removed from V and 0 bases from J, the gap between germline ends came to 10 bases. The germline gives CDR1 LGHDT, CDR2 YNNKEL (reference sequence). CDR3 nucleotides: TGTGCCAGCAGCCCAAAGCGGTACTCCTACGAGCAGTACTTC. It encodes CASSPKRYSYEQYF.

The rearrangement uses TRBV19 and TRBJ2-7; TRBD2 might be the D (6 bases). Germline V gives CDR1 LNHDA, CDR2 SQIVND (reference sequence). V dropped 8 bases and J dropped 3 bases, with 14 bases sitting between them. The CDR3 extends over 13 amino acids. As DNA, the CDR3 is TGTGCCAGTGCAAATAGCGGAAGCTACGAGCAGTACTTC. It is translated as CASANSGSYEQYF. The full variable domain, in which reference TRBV19 and TRBJ2-7 provide the parts outside the CDR3, is DGGITQSPKYLFRKEGQNVTLSCEQNLNHDAMYWYRQDPGQGLRLIYYSQIVNDFQKGDIAEGYSVSREKKESFPLTVTSAQKNPTAFYLCASANSGSYEQYFGPGTRLTVT.

The chain has TRBV27 and TRBJ2-1; 12 bases line up with TRBD2. The CDR3 runs 17 residues. The germline gives CDR1 MNHEY, CDR2 SMNVEV (reference sequence). The V and J ends lost 7 bases and 9 bases, in that order; junction bases with no gene match: 16. DNA for the CDR3: TGTGCCAGCACCCTCTCAGGGTGGGGACTAGCGGGTACTGAGCAGTTCTTC. It translates to CASTLSGWGLAGTEQFF.

The chain is built from TRBV29-1 and TRBJ1-2, with D possibly being TRBD1 (5 bases). Between the trimmed V and J ends, which lost 3 bases and 2 bases, there was a span of 22 bases. In germline, CDR1 is SQVTM, CDR2 ANQGSEA. The CDR3 sequence is 17 residues long. CDR3 in amino acids: CSVDIPRDESLNYGYTF. In DNA form, the CDR3 reads TGCAGCGTTGATATCCCCAGGGATGAATCCCTAAACTATGGCTACACCTTC.

The chain links TRBV7-9 to TRBJ2-7; 7 nucleotides line up with TRBD1. V dropped 3 bases and J dropped 4; count of bases not matched to a gene: 6. Germline loops: CDR1 SEHNR, CDR2 FQNEAQ (reference sequence). This CDR3 has 14 residues. The CDR3 DNA follows: TGTGCCAGCAGCTTGACTACAGGGGAATACGAGCAGTACTTC. The encoded protein is CASSLTTGEYEQYF.

A single count supports this clonotype. The chain links TRBV27 to TRBJ1-1, with a weak D call TRBD1 (5 bases). This CDR3 has 14 residues. V was trimmed by 2 bases and J by 4 bases, leaving 11 bases between them. In germline, CDR1 is MNHEY, CDR2 SMNVEV (reference sequence). Here the CDR3 reads CASSLRGQSTEAFF. The CDR3 nucleotides read TGTGCCAGCAGTTTACGTGGACAATCCACTGAAGCTTTCTTT.

The chain carries TRBV5-1 and TRBJ2-7; possibly TRBD1 for D (5 bases). The CDR3 is 15 amino acids. The germline V gene has CDR1 SGHRS and CDR2 YFSETQ. The ends were cut back, 1 base at V and 2 bases at J, with 13 bases in the middle. The CDR3 DNA reads TGCGCCAGCAGCTTGCATCCCAGGGTTACCTACGAGCAGTACTTC. Protein product: CASSLHPRVTYEQYF.

This clonotype was seen a single time. The chain links TRBV24-1 to TRBJ1-1; D gene ambiguous. This CDR3 contains 14 residues. The germline V gene encodes CDR1 KGHDR and CDR2 SFDVKD. Deletions cut 4 bases from V and 1 base from J, with 9 bases between. CDR3 bases: TGTGCCACCAGTGAGGCAGGCGAGAACACTGAAGCTTTCTTT. Protein product: CATSEAGENTEAFF.

The chain carries TRBV30 and TRBJ2-5; weak D call: TRBD2 (6 bases). The CDR3 length is 15 residues. Trimming cost V 7 bases and J 0 bases, with 18 bases left between them. Germline CDR1 is GTSNPN and CDR2 is SVGIG (reference sequence). CDR3 residues: CASQAERLDQETQYF. The CDR3 DNA follows: TGTGCCTCCCAGGCGGAGCGACTAGACCAAGAGACCCAGTACTTC.

This rearrangement joins TRBV5-1 to TRBJ1-2; 9 positions agree with TRBD1. Per the germline V gene, CDR1 is SGHRS and CDR2 is YFSETQ. The CDR3 is made up of 14 amino acids. V was clipped by 4 bases and J by 2 bases; unmatched bases: 3. The CDR3 region is CASSKGQGNYGYTF. The DNA of the CDR3 is TGCGCCAGCAGCAAGGGACAGGGAAACTATGGCTACACCTTC.

The V gene is TRBV7-2, the J gene TRBJ1-1, with D tentatively TRBD1 (5 bases). V gave up 0 bases and J gave up 8 bases, with 13 bases separating them. The CDR3 has 14 residues. Germline V gene lookup returns CDR1 SGHTA and CDR2 FQGNSA. The CDR3, as DNA: TGTGCCAGCAGCTTAGCGTCGTCTGGGGGGGAAGCTTTCTTT. This codes for CASSLASSGGEAFF. Using reference TRBV7-2 and TRBJ1-1 for the parts outside the CDR3, the full variable domain is GAGVSQSPSNKVTEKGKDVELRCDPISGHTALYWYRQSLGQGLEFLIYFQGNSAPDKSGLPSDRFSAERTGGSVSTLTIQRTQQEDSAVYLCASSLASSGGEAFFGQGTRLTVV.

The V call is TRBV4-2, the J call TRBJ2-7; D unclear. Between the trimmed V and J ends, which lost 1 base and 3 bases, there was a span of 16 bases. There are 16 residues in the CDR3. Germline V gives CDR1 LGHNA, CDR2 YNFKEQ. CDR3 protein: CASSQVDGHLGYEQYF. The CDR3 DNA reads as TGTGCCAGCAGCCAAGTCGACGGGCACCTCGGCTACGAGCAGTACTTC.

The gene calls are TRBV3-1 and TRBJ2-7; tentative D call: TRBD2 (6 bases). Germline-derived CDR1 and CDR2 are LGHDT and YNNKEL (reference sequence). The CDR3 runs 14 residues. V was clipped by 4 bases and J by 0 bases, with 10 bases between them. CDR3 in DNA: TGTGCCAGCAGCCCCCAGACTAGCTCCTACGAGCAGTACTTC. As protein: CASSPQTSSYEQYF.

CDR3 amino acids: CASSTGRLNQETQYF. The CDR3 bases are TGTGCCAGTAGTACGGGACGGCTTAACCAAGAGACCCAGTACTTC. This chain uses TRBV19 with TRBJ2-5, with D perhaps matching TRBD1 or TRBD2 (5 bases each). V was cut by 4 bases and J by 0 bases, with 12 bases left in between. CDR1 and CDR2 from the germline V gene are LNHDA and SQIVND (reference sequence). The CDR3 covers 15 residues.